The 14 T cell receptor beta chains listed next were all sequenced from one sample in a study of shared clonotypes between healthy human individuals. Clones were read by immunoSEQ multiplex PCR, and TCRdb kept only the in-frame ones, dropping some. The sample has 400,000 or so clones, around 96% seen once. The sample consisted of memory CD8+ T cells sorted from blood. As for subset: CD45RO+ cells pooled with CCR7-negative TemRA cells. These receptor sequences come from a man aged 25 to 40 in good health.

V and J are TRBV18 and TRBJ1-2; D ambiguous. This CDR3 comprises 15 residues. Germline assignment: CDR1 KGHSH and CDR2 LQKENI. The V end lost 2 bases, the J end lost 5 bases, and 15 bases lay between the germline ends. The CDR3 loop reads CASSPGVGGSYGYTF. The CDR3, as DNA: TGTGCCAGCTCACCAGGGGTTGGCGGAAGTTATGGCTACACCTTC.

V and J are TRBV2 and TRBJ2-3; 7 nucleotides align to TRBD2. The germline CDR1 and CDR2 sequences are SNHLY and FYNNEI. The CDR3 runs 14 residues. V shed 8 bases, J shed 3 bases, and the junction held 8 bases outside the gene matches. The CDR3 nucleotides are TGTGCCAGCCATAGCGGGCCAGTTACAGATACGCAGTATTTT. Translated, it gives CASHSGPVTDTQYF.

A single count supports this clone. The chain joins TRBV6-1 to TRBJ1-6; a weak D match, TRBD1 (5 bases). This CDR3 region has 17 residues. CDR1 and CDR2 from the germline V gene are MNHNS and SASEGT. V gave up 2 bases and J gave up 0 bases, with 11 bases separating them. CDR3 nucleotide sequence: TGTGCCAGCAGTGAAAGGGCAGGGAGCTCCTATAATTCACCCCTCCACTTT. Protein: CASSERAGSSYNSPLHF.

The V gene is TRBV14, the J gene TRBJ2-1; D not certain. V lost 4 bases and J 3 bases, leaving 16 bases between the germline ends. Germline CDR1 SGHDN, CDR2 FVKESK. The CDR3 totals 16 residues. CDR3 region: CASSPPGYGRYNEQFF. CDR3 bases: TGTGCCAGCAGCCCCCCCGGGTATGGTCGCTACAATGAGCAGTTCTTC.

The gene calls are TRBV5-1 and TRBJ1-1, with 7 nucleotides matching TRBD1. Germline CDR1 and CDR2: SGHRS and YFSETQ. This CDR3 contains 12 residues. J was trimmed by 11 bases and V by 2 bases; bases with no gene match: 6. CDR3: CASSFDRERAFF. The CDR3 nucleotides read TGCGCCAGCAGCTTCGACAGGGAGAGGGCTTTCTTT.

The chain employs TRBV18 and TRBJ2-2; 10 bases agree with TRBD2. With 6 bases clipped from V and 4 bases from J, the junction kept 14 bases outside the gene matches. Per germline, CDR1 KGHSH and CDR2 LQKENI. The CDR3 is 18 amino acids. The DNA of the CDR3 is TGTGCCAGCTCGAACTCCAGAAAGCGGGAGGGACCCACCGGGGAGCTGTTTTTT. Translation gives CASSNSRKREGPTGELFF.

On this clone: The sample holds other DNA sequences that translate to the same CDR3. The chain joins TRBV7-2 to TRBJ1-4; weak D call: TRBD1 (5 bases). Trimming removed 2 bases at V and 0 bases at J, with 7 bases between. This CDR3 spans 15 amino acids. Germline-derived CDR1 and CDR2 are SGHTA and FQGNSA. This CDR3 is CASSLRGATNEKLFF. For the CDR3, the DNA is TGTGCCAGCAGCTTAAGAGGGGCAACTAATGAAAAACTGTTTTTT.

The chain joins TRBV6-5 to TRBJ2-4; D is undetermined. CDR1 MNHEY and CDR2 SVGAGI come from the germline V gene. This CDR3 spans 15 amino acids. V lost 7 bases, J lost 0 bases, and 13 bases lay in between. In DNA form, the CDR3 reads TGTGCCAGCACCCCCTCCGGGCTAGCCAAAAACATTCAGTACTTC. Its protein is CASTPSGLAKNIQYF.

J is TRBJ1-5 and V is TRBV28; D is ambiguous. There are 14 residues in the CDR3. Germline assignment: CDR1 MDHEN and CDR2 SYDVKM. V lost 8 bases to trimming and J lost 0 bases, with 11 bases between them. In DNA form, the CDR3 reads TGTGCCAGCGGACCATCGTATAGCAATCAGCCCCAGCATTTT. Protein product: CASGPSYSNQPQHF.

The gene calls are TRBV7-3 and TRBJ2-5; TRBD2 matches 13 bases. With 5 bases clipped from V and 5 bases from J, the junction kept 5 bases outside the gene matches. This CDR3 has 15 amino acids. In germline, CDR1 is SGHTA, CDR2 FQGTGA. CDR3 protein: CASSPTSGRMETQYF. As DNA, the CDR3 is TGTGCCAGCAGCCCGACTAGCGGGAGGATGGAGACCCAGTACTTC.

The genes are TRBV18 and TRBJ2-1; D is undetermined. This CDR3 has 14 residues. V dropped 1 base and J dropped 0 bases, with 4 bases sitting between them. Germline lookup yields CDR1 KGHSH and CDR2 LQKENI. The DNA for the CDR3 is TGTGCCAGCTCACCACAGGGCTCCTACAATGAGCAGTTCTTC. It is translated as CASSPQGSYNEQFF.

This clone appeared once. The V call is TRBV6-1, the J call TRBJ1-5; a possible D gene is TRBD1 (6 bases). Germline CDR1 reads MNHNS; CDR2 reads SASEGT. Trimming shortened V by 6 bases and J by 6 bases, and 18 bases separated the two germline ends. The CDR3 loop spans 15 amino acids. CDR3 nucleotide sequence: TGTGCCAGCAGCCTCCCCGCCGGGACACTTCAGCCCCAGCATTTT. Protein product: CASSLPAGTLQPQHF.

The chain links TRBV6-5 to TRBJ1-2; D is possibly TRBD1 (6 bases). V lost 0 bases and J 7 bases, leaving 9 bases between the germline ends. In germline, CDR1 is MNHEY, CDR2 SVGAGI. CDR3 length: 13 amino acids. CDR3 in DNA: TGTGCCAGCAGTTACTCGGGGGCCAGTGGCTACACCTTC. Its translation: CASSYSGASGYTF.

This chain connects TRBV18 to TRBJ2-7; the match to TRBD1 covers 7 bases. Per the germline V gene, CDR1 is KGHSH and CDR2 is LQKENI. V lost 6 bases, J lost 5 bases, and 7 bases stayed unmatched. This CDR3 region has 13 residues. Written as DNA, the CDR3 is TGTGCCAGCTCCCTTCTTGACAGGGACGAGCAGTACTTC. This sequence encodes CASSLLDRDEQYF.